The T cell receptor beta chain described here comes from a study of cytomegalovirus exposure and HLA in healthy donors. Profiling relied on immunoSEQ multiplex PCR, and the TCRdb table lists in-frame clones only, not all of them. Of approximately 280,000 clones in the sample, 80% to 90% were seen once. Comments on this clone: As yet, its antigen is unknown.

Study-wide points: The authors listed 150 or so TCR beta chains as cytomegalovirus-associated. In vitro checks showed that a few CMV-associated chains really do target CMV antigens. It was reported that the classifier diagnosed cytomegalovirus status with high specificity and sensitivity in both the original and validation cohorts. In a later analysis, first-cohort TCR clusters were found to tend to co-occur in the 120 validation repertoires.

Germline assignment: CDR1 SGDLS and CDR2 YYNGEE. There are 14 residues in the CDR3. With 4 bases removed from V and 0 bases from J, the gap between germline ends came to 10 bases. The chain employs TRBV9 and TRBJ2-5; D uncertain. The specimen sequenced was PBMCs. This sequence was found in a young woman in good health and CMV-seronegative. In DNA, the CDR3 is TGTGCCAGCAGCCCCCCAGGTTACCAAGAGACCCAGTACTTC. Its protein product is CASSPPGYQETQYF.